Listed here are 10 T cell receptor beta chains from one sample, sequenced in a study of identical twins. TCRdb itself ran the 5' RACE reads through MiXCR, one entry per CDR3 protein. The table lists 1.5 million to 2 million distinct CDR3 sequences, 32% of them singletons. The sample was cord blood. The receptor set was obtained from a newborn girl in good health.

The chain has TRBV20-1 and TRBJ2-5; perhaps D is TRBD1 or TRBD2 (6 bases each). The CDR3 runs 13 residues. From germline, CDR1 is DFQATT and CDR2 SNEGSKA (reference sequence). Between the trimmed V and J ends, which lost 3 bases and 5 bases, there was a span of 13 bases. CDR3 sequence reads: CSASPGARETQYF. The DNA for the CDR3 is TGCAGTGCTAGTCCGGGGGCCCGGGAGACCCAGTACTTC.

The genes are TRBV6-2 or TRBV6-3 and TRBJ2-7; the D gene is possibly TRBD2 (6 bases). The last part of the DNA fits TRBJ2-4 better; the J call may be wrong. Germline V lookup: CDR1 MNHEY, CDR2 SVGEGT. The CDR3 is made up of 13 amino acids. The CDR3 DNA reads TGTGCCAGCAGGACCCGGACTAAGCCCATTCAGTACTTC. Translated: CASRTRTKPIQYF.

J is TRBJ2-7 and V is TRBV20-1, with 9 positions matching TRBD2. Per the germline V gene, CDR1 is DFQATT and CDR2 is SNEGSKA (reference sequence). This CDR3 is built from 14 residues. Trimming at V came to 5 bases and at J to 2 bases, leaving 7 bases not matched to a gene. The CDR3 region is CSADGGRETYEQYF. CDR3 sequence (DNA): TGCAGTGCTGACGGCGGGAGGGAAACCTACGAGCAGTACTTC.

There are a few counts of this clonotype. V usage is TRBV10-3 and J usage is TRBJ2-7, with D possibly called TRBD1 or TRBD2 (7 bases each). CDR1 is ENHRY, CDR2 SYGVKD, per germline. V lost 2 bases and J 4 bases, leaving 18 bases between the germline ends. The CDR3 contains 16 residues. The CDR3 region has the DNA TGTGCCATCAGTGAGAGGTCGGGGCAGGGGGGGTACGAGCAGTACTTC. As protein: CAISERSGQGGYEQYF.

This clonotype was seen at least ten times. The chain is built from TRBV29-1 and TRBJ2-7; D call uncertain. The germline V gene encodes CDR1 SQVTM and CDR2 ANQGSEA. V dropped 7 bases and J dropped 0 bases, with 10 bases sitting between them. This CDR3 has 12 residues. CDR3 coding DNA: TGCAGCGCCACTTGGAGCTCCTACGAGCAGTACTTC. It is translated as CSATWSSYEQYF.

A few counts support this clonotype. The chain combines TRBV3-1 with TRBJ2-4; TRBD1 aligns across 7 bases. The J call may be in error: the DNA end matches TRBJ2-7 better. The germline V gene has CDR1 LGHDT and CDR2 YNNKEL (reference sequence). This CDR3 is 17 amino acids long. The CDR3 loop reads CASSQVGIRGYPYEQYF. The CDR3 DNA follows: TGTGCCAGCAGCCAAGTAGGAATCAGGGGGTACCCCTACGAGCAGTACTTC.

The CDR3 loop reads CASRRTSAYTGELFF. In nucleotides, the CDR3 is TGTGCCAGCAGACGTACTAGCGCCTACACCGGGGAGCTGTTTTTT. The chain joins TRBV2 to TRBJ2-2, with TRBD2 matching over 7 bases. Germline values: CDR1 SNHLY, CDR2 FYNNEI. The CDR3 spans 15 residues. Trimming at V came to 6 bases and at J to 3 bases, leaving 7 bases not matched to a gene.

This clonotype showed up just once. The V and J genes are TRBV28 and TRBJ2-2, with 8 bases lining up with TRBD1. Trimming cost V 5 bases and J 4 bases; bases outside gene matches: 6. CDR1 MDHEN and CDR2 SYDVKM come from the germline V gene. The CDR3 has 15 amino acids. The CDR3 nucleotides are TGTGCCAGCAGTCCGAACGACAGGGGCACCGGGGAGCTGTTTTTT. It yields the protein CASSPNDRGTGELFF.

This clonotype was observed many times. The chain is built from TRBV6-5 and TRBJ2-1; 14 nucleotides align to TRBD2. Germline V gives CDR1 MNHEY, CDR2 SVGAGI. This CDR3 is built from 19 residues. V lost 2 bases, J lost 2 bases, and 8 bases stayed unmatched. Here the CDR3 DNA reads TGTGCCAGCAGTTACCCCAGAAGACTAGCGGGAGGGCCCTACAATGAGCAGTTCTTC. It codes for CASSYPRRLAGGPYNEQFF.

This clonotype was seen a few times. The genes are TRBV3-1 and TRBJ1-4; TRBD1 matches at 9 bases. Germline values: CDR1 LGHDT, CDR2 YNNKEL (reference sequence). After removal of 0 bases from V and 11 bases from J, the junction contained 7 bases not matched to a gene. The CDR3 loop spans 15 amino acids. The CDR3, as DNA: TGTGCCAGCAGCCAAGAGTCGGGACAGGGCGGCAAACTGTTTTTT. Translating gives CASSQESGQGGKLFF.